The TCR beta chain under discussion was sequenced for a study of CD8 T cells in Susac syndrome. About 0.45 to 1 ug RNA was reverse transcribed with random hexamers. TCRdb reprocessed the immunoSEQ multiplex PCR reads via MiXCR and lists one record per CDR3 protein. The profile covers around 130,000 distinct CDR3 sequences, with 75% to 90% appearing a single time and about 0.51% taken by the ten largest. V lost 1 base to trimming and J lost 6 bases; unmatched junction nucleotides: 8. The CDR3 totals 15 residues. Germline CDR1 MNHEY, CDR2 SVGEGT. This clonotype originated in a human donor with multiple sclerosis. The rearrangement links TRBV6-2 or TRBV6-3 to TRBJ1-2, with TRBD1 identical over 7 bases. Sequenced material: CD8+ T cells from PBMCs. In DNA form, the CDR3 reads TGTGCCAGCAGTTACTTCACAGGGGATGCGGATGGCTACACCTTC. Translation: CASSYFTGDADGYTF.